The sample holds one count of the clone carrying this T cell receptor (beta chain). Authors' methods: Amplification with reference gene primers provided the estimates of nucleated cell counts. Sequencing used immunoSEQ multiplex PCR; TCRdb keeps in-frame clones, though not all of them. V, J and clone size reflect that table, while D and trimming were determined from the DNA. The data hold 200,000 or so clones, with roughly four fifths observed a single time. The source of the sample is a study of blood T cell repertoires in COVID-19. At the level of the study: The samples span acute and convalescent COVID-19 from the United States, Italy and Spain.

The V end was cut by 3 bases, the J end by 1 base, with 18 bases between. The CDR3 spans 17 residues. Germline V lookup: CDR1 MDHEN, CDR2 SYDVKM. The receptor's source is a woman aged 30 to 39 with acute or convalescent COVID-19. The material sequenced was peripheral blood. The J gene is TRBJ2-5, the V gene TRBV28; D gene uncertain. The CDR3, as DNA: TGTGCCAGCAGTTTTCTGGGCCACGATAAATTCCAAGAGACCCAGTACTTC. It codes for CASSFLGHDKFQETQYF.